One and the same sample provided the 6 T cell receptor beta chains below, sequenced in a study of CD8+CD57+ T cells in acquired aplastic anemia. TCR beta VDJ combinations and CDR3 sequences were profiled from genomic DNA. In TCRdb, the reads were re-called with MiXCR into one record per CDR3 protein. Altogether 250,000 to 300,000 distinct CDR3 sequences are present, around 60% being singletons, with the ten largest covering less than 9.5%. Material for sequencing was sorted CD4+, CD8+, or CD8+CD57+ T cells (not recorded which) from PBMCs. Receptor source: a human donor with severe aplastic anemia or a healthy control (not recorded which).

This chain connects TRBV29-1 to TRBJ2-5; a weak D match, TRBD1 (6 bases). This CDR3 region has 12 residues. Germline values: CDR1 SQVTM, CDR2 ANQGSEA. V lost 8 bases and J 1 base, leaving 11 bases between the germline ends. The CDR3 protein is CSLSRGQETQYF. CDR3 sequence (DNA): TGCAGCTTGAGCAGGGGCCAAGAGACCCAGTACTTC.

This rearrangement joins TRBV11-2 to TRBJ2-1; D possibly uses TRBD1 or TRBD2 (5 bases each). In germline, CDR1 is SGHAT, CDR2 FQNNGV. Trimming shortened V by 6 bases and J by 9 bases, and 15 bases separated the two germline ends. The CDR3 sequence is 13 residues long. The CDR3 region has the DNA TGTGCCAGCAGTCCCGGGACGCCACGTGAGCAGTTCTTC. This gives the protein CASSPGTPREQFF. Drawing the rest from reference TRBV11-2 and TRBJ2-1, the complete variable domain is EAGVAQSPRYKIIEKRQSVAFWCNPISGHATLYWYQQILGQGPKLLIQFQNNGVVDDSQLPKDRFSAERLKGVDSTLKIQPAKLEDSAVYLCASSPGTPREQFFGPGTRLTVL.

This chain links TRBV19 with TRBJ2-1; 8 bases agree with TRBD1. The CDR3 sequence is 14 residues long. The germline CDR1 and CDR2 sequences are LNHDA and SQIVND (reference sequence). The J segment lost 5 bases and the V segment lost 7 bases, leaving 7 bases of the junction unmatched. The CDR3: CASTLTGENNEQFF. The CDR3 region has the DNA TGTGCCAGTACCTTGACAGGGGAGAACAATGAGCAGTTCTTC.

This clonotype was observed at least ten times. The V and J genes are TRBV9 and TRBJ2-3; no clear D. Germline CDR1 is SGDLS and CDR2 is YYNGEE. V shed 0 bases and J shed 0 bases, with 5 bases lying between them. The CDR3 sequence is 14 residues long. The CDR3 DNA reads TGTGCCAGCAGCGTAGCACTGAGCACAGATACGCAGTATTTT. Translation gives CASSVALSTDTQYF.

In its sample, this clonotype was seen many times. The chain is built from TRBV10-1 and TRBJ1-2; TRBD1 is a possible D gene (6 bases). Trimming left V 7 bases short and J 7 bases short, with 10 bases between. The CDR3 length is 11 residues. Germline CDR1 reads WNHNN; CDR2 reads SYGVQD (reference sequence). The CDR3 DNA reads TGCGCCAGCAAACAGGGTTCTGGCTACACCTTC. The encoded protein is CASKQGSGYTF.

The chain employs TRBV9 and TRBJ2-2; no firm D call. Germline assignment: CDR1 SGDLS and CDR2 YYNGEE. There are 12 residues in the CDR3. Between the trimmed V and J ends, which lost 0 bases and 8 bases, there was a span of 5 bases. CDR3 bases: TGTGCCAGCAGCGTAGGTCTAGGGGAGCTGTTTTTT. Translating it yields CASSVGLGELFF.